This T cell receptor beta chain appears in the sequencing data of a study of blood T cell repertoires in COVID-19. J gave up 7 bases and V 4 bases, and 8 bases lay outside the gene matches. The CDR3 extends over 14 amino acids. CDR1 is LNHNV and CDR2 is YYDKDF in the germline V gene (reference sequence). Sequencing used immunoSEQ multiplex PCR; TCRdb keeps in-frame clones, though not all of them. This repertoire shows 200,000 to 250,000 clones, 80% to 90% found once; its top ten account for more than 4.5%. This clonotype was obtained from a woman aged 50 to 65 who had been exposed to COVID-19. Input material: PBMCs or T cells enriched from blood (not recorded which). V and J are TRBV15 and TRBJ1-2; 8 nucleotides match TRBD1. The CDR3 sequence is CATSNGQGELGYTF. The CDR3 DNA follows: TGTGCCACCAGCAACGGACAGGGCGAGCTTGGCTACACCTTC. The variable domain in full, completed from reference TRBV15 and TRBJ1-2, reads DAMVIQNPRYQVTQFGKPVTLSCSQTLNHNVMYWYQQKSSQAPKLLFHYYDKDFNNEADTPDNFQSRRPNTSFCFLDIRSPGLGDTAMYLCATSNGQGELGYTFGSGTRLTVV.